This T cell receptor beta chain was recovered during a study of T-cell reconstitution after alpha-beta-depleted transplantation in children. The sample holds many counts of this clonotype. Using unique molecular identifiers, the investigators prepared the TCRbeta library. Via MiXCR, TCRdb re-called the PCR reads, giving one row per CDR3 protein. The repertoire holds 77,000 or so distinct CDR3 sequences, with roughly 18% as singletons. The CDR3 is 14 amino acids. Germline assignment: CDR1 MNHNS and CDR2 SASEGT. With 5 bases clipped from V and 7 bases from J, the junction kept 5 bases outside the gene matches.

This clonotype was obtained from a male patient aged 2 to 9 who had a stem cell transplant for acute lymphoblastic leukemia, so the T cells may come from the graft donor. The sample in question was PBMCs, mostly from graft donor cells, obtained 360 days after TCRalphabeta/CD19-depleted stem cell transplant. The rearrangement uses TRBV6-1 and TRBJ2-1; the match to TRBD2 covers 10 bases. CDR3 sequence: CASSLAGESNEQFF. As DNA, the CDR3 is TGTGCCAGCAGTCTAGCGGGGGAATCAAATGAGCAGTTCTTC.